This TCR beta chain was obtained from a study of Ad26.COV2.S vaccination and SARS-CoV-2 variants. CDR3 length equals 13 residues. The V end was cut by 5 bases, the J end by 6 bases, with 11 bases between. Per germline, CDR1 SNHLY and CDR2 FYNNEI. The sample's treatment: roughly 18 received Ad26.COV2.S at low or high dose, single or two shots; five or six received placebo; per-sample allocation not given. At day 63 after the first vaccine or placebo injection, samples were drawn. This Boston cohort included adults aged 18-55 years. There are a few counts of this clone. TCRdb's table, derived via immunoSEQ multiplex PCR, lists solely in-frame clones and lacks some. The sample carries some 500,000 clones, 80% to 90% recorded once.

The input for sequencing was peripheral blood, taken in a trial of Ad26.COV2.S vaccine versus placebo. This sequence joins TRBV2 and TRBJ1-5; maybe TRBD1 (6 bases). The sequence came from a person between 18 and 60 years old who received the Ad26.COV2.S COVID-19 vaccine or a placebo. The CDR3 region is CASSPEGVQPQHF. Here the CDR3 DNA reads TGTGCCAGCAGTCCGGAGGGGGTTCAGCCCCAGCATTTT.